The rows below give T cell receptor beta chains drawn from one sample of a study of blood T cell repertoires in COVID-19. Sequenced by immunoSEQ multiplex PCR; TCRdb stores in-frame clones only, minus some. Among about 380,000 clones listed, 88% were seen once. The sample was PBMCs or T cells enriched from blood (not recorded which). The receptors shown here come from a woman aged 18-29 years who had recovered from COVID-19. The CDR3 runs from the conserved cysteine through the conserved F or W. A D gene is named only where the DNA matches it firmly. Only some rows state a clone size, as once, few, many or a class for expanded clones.

J gene: TRBJ2-7; clone size: .; D gene: TRBD2; V gene: TRBV10-3; CDR3 DNA: TGTGCCATCAAGGGGACTATGCACTACGAGCAGTACTTC; CDR3 protein: CAIKGTMHYEQYF
J gene: TRBJ2-2; clone size: .; D gene: TRBD2; V gene: TRBV4-2; CDR3 DNA: TGTGCCAGCAGCCCAGGGACTAGCGAAACCGGGGAGCTGTTTTTT; CDR3 protein: CASSPGTSETGELFF
J gene: TRBJ1-2; clone size: .; D gene: .; V gene: TRBV10-3; CDR3 DNA: TGTGCCATCAGTACAGGGAGCTATGGCTACACCTTC; CDR3 protein: CAISTGSYGYTF
J gene: TRBJ1-1; clone size: once; D gene: .; V gene: TRBV6-5; CDR3 DNA: TGTGCCAGCAGTCCGAAGCTCGCAGGGAACACTGAAGCTTTCTTT; CDR3 protein: CASSPKLAGNTEAFF
J gene: TRBJ2-7; clone size: .; D gene: TRBD1; V gene: TRBV19; CDR3 DNA: TGTGCCAGTACCGGACAGGGTCCCCACGAGCAGTACTTC; CDR3 protein: CASTGQGPHEQYF
J gene: TRBJ1-2; clone size: .; D gene: TRBD1; V gene: TRBV5-4; CDR3 DNA: TGTGCCAGCAGCTTGGGGGTCACGGGGGGACAGGGATATGTGAATGGCTACACCTTC; CDR3 protein: CASSLGVTGGQGYVNGYTF
J gene: TRBJ1-2; clone size: .; D gene: .; V gene: TRBV20-1; CDR3 DNA: TGCAGTGCTAGTCAGGAGGTAAAGCGCTATGGCTACACCTTC; CDR3 protein: CSASQEVKRYGYTF
J gene: TRBJ1-1; clone size: .; D gene: .; V gene: TRBV27; CDR3 DNA: TGTGCCAGCAGAGCGATCGACAGAAACACTGAAGCTTTCTTT; CDR3 protein: CASRAIDRNTEAFF
J gene: TRBJ1-1; clone size: .; D gene: .; V gene: TRBV5-1; CDR3 DNA: TGCGCCAGCAGCTTTAGTACCTACGACACTGAAGCTTTCTTT; CDR3 protein: CASSFSTYDTEAFF
J gene: TRBJ2-7; clone size: .; D gene: .; V gene: TRBV6-5; CDR3 DNA: TGTGCCAGCAGCAACAGAGTAGTTGCCTACGAGCAGTACTTC; CDR3 protein: CASSNRVVAYEQYF
J gene: TRBJ2-2; clone size: .; D gene: .; V gene: TRBV7-3; CDR3 DNA: TGTGCCAGCAGCCGGGGTGGGTTAAGCACCGGGGAGCTGTTTTTT; CDR3 protein: CASSRGGLSTGELFF
J gene: TRBJ1-6; clone size: .; D gene: TRBD1; V gene: TRBV6-5; CDR3 DNA: TGTGCCAGCACCATCGGACAGGGACTAAATTCACCCCTCCACTTT; CDR3 protein: CASTIGQGLNSPLHF
J gene: TRBJ2-5; clone size: .; D gene: .; V gene: TRBV28; CDR3 DNA: TGTGCCAGCAGTTTCACAGGGCAAGAGACCCAGTACTTC; CDR3 protein: CASSFTGQETQYF
J gene: TRBJ1-3; clone size: once; D gene: TRBD1; V gene: TRBV18; CDR3 DNA: TGTGCCAGCTCACCCTGGGACAGGGAAGGAGGAAACACCATATATTTT; CDR3 protein: CASSPWDREGGNTIYF
J gene: TRBJ1-1; clone size: .; D gene: TRBD1; V gene: TRBV19; CDR3 DNA: TGTGCCAGTAGCCCCGGGACAGGGTTGTTGGACACTGAAGCTTTCTTT; CDR3 protein: CASSPGTGLLDTEAFF
J gene: TRBJ2-1; clone size: .; D gene: TRBD1; V gene: TRBV18; CDR3 DNA: TGTGCCAGCTCACGGGACAGGGGCAATGAGCAGTTCTTC; CDR3 protein: CASSRDRGNEQFF
J gene: TRBJ2-1; clone size: .; D gene: .; V gene: TRBV5-1; CDR3 DNA: TGCGCCAGCAGCTTGGTAGGAGGGGACAATGAGCAGTTCTTC; CDR3 protein: CASSLVGGDNEQFF
J gene: TRBJ2-1; clone size: .; D gene: .; V gene: TRBV3-1/TRBV3-2; CDR3 DNA: TGTGCCAGCAGCCCTGGGGGCTCAGCTAAATACAATGAGCAGTTCTTC; CDR3 protein: CASSPGGSAKYNEQFF
J gene: TRBJ1-1; clone size: .; D gene: .; V gene: TRBV5-1; CDR3 DNA: TGCGCCAGCAGCCTACGCAACCCGAACACTGAAGCTTTCTTT; CDR3 protein: CASSLRNPNTEAFF
J gene: TRBJ2-5; clone size: .; D gene: TRBD1; V gene: TRBV29-1; CDR3 DNA: TGCAGCGCGGGACAGCAAGAGACCCAGTACTTC; CDR3 protein: CSAGQQETQYF
J gene: TRBJ1-2; clone size: .; D gene: TRBD1; V gene: TRBV15; CDR3 DNA: TGTGCCACCAGCAGAGAGAGGACAGGGGACTATGGCTACACCTTC; CDR3 protein: CATSRERTGDYGYTF
J gene: TRBJ2-3; clone size: .; D gene: .; V gene: TRBV7-8; CDR3 DNA: TGTGCCAGCAGCCAAGAGGTGCGGGATACGCAGTATTTT; CDR3 protein: CASSQEVRDTQYF
J gene: TRBJ2-7; clone size: few; D gene: .; V gene: TRBV4-1; CDR3 DNA: TGCGCCAGCAGCCAGGTGGACAGATCCTACGAGCAGTACTTC; CDR3 protein: CASSQVDRSYEQYF
J gene: TRBJ2-4; clone size: .; D gene: TRBD1; V gene: TRBV18; CDR3 DNA: TGTGCCAGCTCACCAAGGGGACAGGGCTACATTCAGTACTTC; CDR3 protein: CASSPRGQGYIQYF
J gene: TRBJ1-5; clone size: .; D gene: TRBD1; V gene: TRBV7-9; CDR3 DNA: TGTGCCAGCAGCAGCACAGGGGTCAATCAGCCCCAGCATTTT; CDR3 protein: CASSSTGVNQPQHF
J gene: TRBJ1-1; clone size: .; D gene: .; V gene: TRBV30; CDR3 DNA: TGTGCCTGGTCACGGGGTTACGGAGGCACTGAAGCTTTCTTT; CDR3 protein: CAWSRGYGGTEAFF
J gene: TRBJ1-5; clone size: .; D gene: .; V gene: TRBV4-2; CDR3 DNA: TGTGCCAGCAGCCAAGCCAGCGCGGAGTATAGCAATCAGCCCCAGCATTTT; CDR3 protein: CASSQASAEYSNQPQHF
J gene: TRBJ1-1; clone size: .; D gene: .; V gene: TRBV11-2; CDR3 DNA: TGTGCCAGCAGCTTACCCTCCCGGAACACTGAAGCTTTCTTT; CDR3 protein: CASSLPSRNTEAFF
J gene: TRBJ2-4; clone size: .; D gene: .; V gene: TRBV19; CDR3 DNA: TGTGCCAGTACTACAGGGAGAGAAGCCAAAAACATTCAGTACTTC; CDR3 protein: CASTTGREAKNIQYF
J gene: TRBJ2-7; clone size: once; D gene: .; V gene: TRBV6-5; CDR3 DNA: TGTGCCAGCAGCACCGGACAGTCGGGGCCTTACGAGCAGTACTTC; CDR3 protein: CASSTGQSGPYEQYF
J gene: TRBJ2-2; clone size: .; D gene: .; V gene: TRBV5-6; CDR3 DNA: TGTGCCACCAGGGGGGCGGTCCCCGGGGAGCTGTTTTTT; CDR3 protein: CATRGAVPGELFF
J gene: TRBJ2-3; clone size: .; D gene: TRBD2; V gene: TRBV28; CDR3 DNA: TGTGCCAGCAGTTCCCCTCCGGGACTAGCGGGGAGGTACGGTACGCAGTATTTT; CDR3 protein: CASSSPPGLAGRYGTQYF
J gene: TRBJ1-2; clone size: once; D gene: .; V gene: TRBV29-1; CDR3 DNA: TGCAGCGTTGATGTATCAGGGGTGGCTAACTATGGCTACACCTTC; CDR3 protein: CSVDVSGVANYGYTF
J gene: TRBJ2-3; clone size: .; D gene: .; V gene: TRBV11-1; CDR3 DNA: TGTGCCAGCAGCCGAGGCGAAAACAGGGGCACAGATACGCAGTATTTT; CDR3 protein: CASSRGENRGTDTQYF
J gene: TRBJ1-4; clone size: once; D gene: .; V gene: TRBV5-1; CDR3 DNA: TGCGCCAGCAGCTTGACGGTATCCGGTGAAAAACTGTTTTTT; CDR3 protein: CASSLTVSGEKLFF